These T cell receptor beta chains were read from a single sample in a study of Ad26.COV2.S vaccination and SARS-CoV-2 variants. Sequencing used immunoSEQ multiplex PCR; TCRdb keeps in-frame clones, though not all of them. The table has about 410,000 clones, 75% to 90% seen once. The material sequenced was peripheral blood, taken in a trial of Ad26.COV2.S vaccine versus placebo. These receptors came from a person aged 18-65 years who received the Ad26.COV2.S COVID-19 vaccine or a placebo. The CDR3 runs from the conserved cysteine through the conserved F or W. D genes are given only for firm matches. Expanded clones get a size class; other rows say once, few or many, or leave the size out.

clone_size | j_call | d_call | v_call | cdr3_nt | cdr3_aa
NA | TRBJ1-5 | NA | TRBV28 | TGTGCCAGCAGTTTAGTGGAACAGCCCCAGCATTTT | CASSLVEQPQHF
NA | TRBJ1-5 | NA | TRBV27 | TGTGCCAGCAGTTCCTCACCTAGGGGCAATCAGCCCCAGCATTTT | CASSSSPRGNQPQHF
NA | TRBJ2-2 | NA | TRBV3-1/TRBV3-2 | TGTGCCAGCAGCCCCCCTCGGGTCGCCGGGGAGCTGTTTTTT | CASSPPRVAGELFF
NA | TRBJ1-2 | NA | TRBV7-9 | TGTGCCAGCAGCTTGGACGAGAACTATGGCTACACCTTC | CASSLDENYGYTF
NA | TRBJ2-2 | NA | TRBV10-1 | TGCGCCAGCAGCCCCAGGGGTCGAAACACCGGGGAGCTGTTTTTT | CASSPRGRNTGELFF
NA | TRBJ2-7 | NA | TRBV29-1 | TGCAGCGTTGACAAACCCGGGACGGCCTCCTACGAGCAGTACTTC | CSVDKPGTASYEQYF
NA | TRBJ2-1 | TRBD2 | TRBV7-9 | TGTGCCAGCAGCTTAGAGGGTCTAGCGGATGAGCAGTTCTTC | CASSLEGLADEQFF
NA | TRBJ1-1 | NA | TRBV19 | TGTGCCAGTGGGCCTACAGGCCGGAACACTGAAGCTTTCTTT | CASGPTGRNTEAFF
NA | TRBJ2-5 | NA | TRBV29-1 | TGCAGCGCGGCTAACCAGGGGCCAGAGACCCAGTACTTC | CSAANQGPETQYF
NA | TRBJ2-3 | NA | TRBV6-5 | TGTGCCAGCTCGGACCCAAACACAGATACGCAGTATTTT | CASSDPNTDTQYF
NA | TRBJ1-3 | NA | TRBV7-9 | TGTGCCAGCAGCTCTATAGGTAGCATTGGAAACACCATATATTTT | CASSSIGSIGNTIYF
NA | TRBJ2-7 | TRBD1 | TRBV29-1 | TGCAGCGCCGGCGGGACAGGGTTAAGCGAGCAGTACTTC | CSAGGTGLSEQYF
NA | TRBJ2-5 | TRBD1 | TRBV5-1 | TGCGCCAGCAGCCCGGCGGACAGGGAAGAGACCCAGTACTTC | CASSPADREETQYF
NA | TRBJ1-1 | NA | TRBV19 | TGTGCCAGTAGTAGATTCTTTGAAGCTTTCTTT | CASSRFFEAFF
NA | TRBJ2-7 | NA | TRBV7-9 | TGTGCCAGCAGCTTAGACGGACAGTCCTACGAGCAGTACTTC | CASSLDGQSYEQYF
NA | TRBJ1-6 | NA | TRBV6-4 | TGTGCCAGCAGTGAGCACGGGTCCCTGTTTGGGTCACCCCTCCACTTT | CASSEHGSLFGSPLHF
NA | TRBJ1-1 | NA | TRBV7-9 | TGTGCCAGCAGCTTAGGACTTTTTAACACTGAAGCTTTCTTT | CASSLGLFNTEAFF
once | TRBJ1-4 | TRBD1 | TRBV7-9 | TGTGCCAGCAGCTTGGGGACAGGGGCAGCGGAAAAACTGTTTTTT | CASSLGTGAAEKLFF
NA | TRBJ1-2 | NA | TRBV11-2 | TGTGCCAGCAGCTCCCTTCGGGGGTACACTGATGGCTACACCTTC | CASSSLRGYTDGYTF
NA | TRBJ2-7 | NA | TRBV6-2/TRBV6-3 | TGTGCCAGCAGTTACCAGCCGGGCGCCTACGAGCAGTACTTC | CASSYQPGAYEQYF
NA | TRBJ2-2 | TRBD2 | TRBV18 | TGTGCCAGCTCACCCACCGAGCGGGGACCCACCGGGGAGCTGTTTTTT | CASSPTERGPTGELFF
NA | TRBJ2-1 | NA | TRBV10-1 | TGCGCCAGCAGTGAAGGGGCAGGGGCGGTCAACAATGAGCAGTTCTTC | CASSEGAGAVNNEQFF
NA | TRBJ2-5 | NA | TRBV30 | TGTGCCTGTCGAGCCCCGGGCCGTCTTGAGACCCAGTACTTC | CACRAPGRLETQYF
NA | TRBJ2-7 | TRBD1 | TRBV27 | TGTGCCAGCACGGAGGGACAGGGCTACGAGCAGTACTTC | CASTEGQGYEQYF
once | TRBJ2-2 | TRBD1 | TRBV11-1 | TGTGCCAGCAGCTTACGTTGGGACAGGAACACCGGGGAGCTGTTTTTT | CASSLRWDRNTGELFF
NA | TRBJ1-2 | NA | TRBV7-9 | TGTGCCAGCAGCTTATATTCACTTTATGGCTACACCTTC | CASSLYSLYGYTF
NA | TRBJ1-4 | NA | TRBV27 | TGTGCCAGCAGTCCCAACAGGGACGGGAATGAAAAACTGTTTTTT | CASSPNRDGNEKLFF
NA | TRBJ2-1 | NA | TRBV18 | TGTGCCAGCTCAGGTGCCTATTACAATGAGCAGTTCTTC | CASSGAYYNEQFF
NA | TRBJ1-2 | NA | TRBV11-2 | TGTGCCAGCAGCTTAGGGGCTAACTATGGCTACACCTTC | CASSLGANYGYTF
NA | TRBJ1-1 | NA | TRBV5-4 | TGTGCCAGCAGCCTGGACAGAGTGGACCCTGAAGCTTTCTTT | CASSLDRVDPEAFF
NA | TRBJ1-5 | TRBD1 | TRBV19 | TGTGCCAGTACTTTCAGGGGGGGAACCGGGACACTCAAAGGGGCCCAGCATTTT | CASTFRGGTGTLKGAQHF
NA | TRBJ1-5 | NA | TRBV27 | TGTGCCAGCAGCCACCCGCGACAGCCCCAGCATTTT | CASSHPRQPQHF
NA | TRBJ1-2 | TRBD1 | TRBV4-1 | TGCGCCAGCAGCCAAGGGTTGCAGGGGGGCTATGGCTACACCTTC | CASSQGLQGGYGYTF
NA | TRBJ2-7 | TRBD1 | TRBV6-5 | TGTGCCAGCAGTTCTGAACAGGGGTTTTCCTACGAGCAGTACTTC | CASSSEQGFSYEQYF
NA | TRBJ1-2 | NA | TRBV7-8 | TGTGCCAGCAGCTTAGCCCTCGGGGGAACCTATGGCTACACCTTC | CASSLALGGTYGYTF
NA | TRBJ2-7 | TRBD2 | TRBV4-1 | TGCGCCAGCAGCCAAGACCCCCTTTTCCGCGGGGGGGCCGGCGAGCAGTACTTC | CASSQDPLFRGGAGEQYF
NA | TRBJ1-5 | NA | TRBV6-2/TRBV6-3 | TGTGCCAGCAGTCCCTACACCGACGGTCGCGGAGGGGGCAATCAGCCCCAGCATTTT | CASSPYTDGRGGGNQPQHF
NA | TRBJ2-3 | NA | TRBV10-1 | TGCGCCAGCACGTCCAGAACCAATTTT | CASTSRTNF
NA | TRBJ1-5 | TRBD1 | TRBV5-8 | TGTGCCAGCAGCTCAGGGGGTCTTCAGCCCCAGCATTTT | CASSSGGLQPQHF